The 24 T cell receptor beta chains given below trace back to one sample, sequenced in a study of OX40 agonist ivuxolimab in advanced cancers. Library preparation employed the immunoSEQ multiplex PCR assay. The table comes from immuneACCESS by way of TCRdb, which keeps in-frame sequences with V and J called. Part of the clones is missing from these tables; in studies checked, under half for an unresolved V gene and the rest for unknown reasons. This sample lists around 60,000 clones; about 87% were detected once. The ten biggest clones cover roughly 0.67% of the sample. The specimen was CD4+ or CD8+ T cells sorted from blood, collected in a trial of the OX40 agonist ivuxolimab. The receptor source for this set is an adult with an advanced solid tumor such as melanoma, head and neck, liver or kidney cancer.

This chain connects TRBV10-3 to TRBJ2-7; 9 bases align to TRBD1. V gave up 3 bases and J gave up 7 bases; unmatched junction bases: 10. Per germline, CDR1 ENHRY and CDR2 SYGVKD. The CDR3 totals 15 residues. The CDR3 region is CAISDSGQGTAEQYF. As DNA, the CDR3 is TGTGCCATCAGTGACTCGGGACAGGGTACGGCGGAGCAGTACTTC.

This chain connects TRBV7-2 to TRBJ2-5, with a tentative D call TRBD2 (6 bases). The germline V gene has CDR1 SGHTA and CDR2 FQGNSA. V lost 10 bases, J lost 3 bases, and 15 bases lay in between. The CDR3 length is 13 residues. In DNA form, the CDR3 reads TGTGCCACCCGCTTGGGGGGAGAAGAGACCCAGTACTTC. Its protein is CATRLGGEETQYF.

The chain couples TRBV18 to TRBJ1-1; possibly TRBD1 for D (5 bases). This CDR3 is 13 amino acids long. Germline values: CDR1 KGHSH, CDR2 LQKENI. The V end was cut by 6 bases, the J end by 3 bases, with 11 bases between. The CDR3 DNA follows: TGTGCCAGCTCTTCAGGGCGGGACACTGAAGCTTTCTTT. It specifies CASSSGRDTEAFF. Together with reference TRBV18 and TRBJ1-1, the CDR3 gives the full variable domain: NAGVMQNPRHLVRRRGQEARLRCSPMKGHSHVYWYRQLPEEGLKFMVYLQKENIIDESGMPKERFSAEFPKEGPSILRIQQVVRGDSAAYFCASSSGRDTEAFFGQGTRLTVV.

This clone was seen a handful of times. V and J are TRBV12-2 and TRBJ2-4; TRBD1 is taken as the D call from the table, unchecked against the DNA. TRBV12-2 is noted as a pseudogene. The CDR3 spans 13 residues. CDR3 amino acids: CASQGRGSDIQYF. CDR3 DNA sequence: TGTGCCTCTCAGGGGAGAGGGAGCGACATTCAGTACTTC.

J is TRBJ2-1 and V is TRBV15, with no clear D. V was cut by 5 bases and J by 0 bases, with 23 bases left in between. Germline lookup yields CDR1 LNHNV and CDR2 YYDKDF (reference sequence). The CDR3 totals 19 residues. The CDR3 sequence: CATSAPLGGSYYSYNEQFF. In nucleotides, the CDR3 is TGTGCCACCAGCGCCCCCTTAGGCGGCAGCTATTACTCCTACAATGAGCAGTTCTTC. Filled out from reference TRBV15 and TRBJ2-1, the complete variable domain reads DAMVIQNPRYQVTQFGKPVTLSCSQTLNHNVMYWYQQKSSQAPKLLFHYYDKDFNNEADTPDNFQSRRPNTSFCFLDIRSPGLGDTAMYLCATSAPLGGSYYSYNEQFFGPGTRLTVL.

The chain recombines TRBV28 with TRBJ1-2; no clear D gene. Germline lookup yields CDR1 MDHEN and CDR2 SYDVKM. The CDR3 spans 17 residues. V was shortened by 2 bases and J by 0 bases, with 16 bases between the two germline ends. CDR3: CASSLVILELSNYGYTF. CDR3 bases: TGTGCCAGCAGTTTAGTGATCCTCGAGCTTTCTAACTATGGCTACACCTTC.

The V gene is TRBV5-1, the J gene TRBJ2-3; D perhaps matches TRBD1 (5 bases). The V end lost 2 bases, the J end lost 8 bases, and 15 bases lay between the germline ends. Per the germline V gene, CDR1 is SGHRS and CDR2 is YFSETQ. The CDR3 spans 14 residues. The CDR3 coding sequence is TGCGCCAGCAGCTTACAGGTTCCCGAAGTTACGCAGTATTTT. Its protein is CASSLQVPEVTQYF. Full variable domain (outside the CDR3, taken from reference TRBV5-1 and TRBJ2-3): KAGVTQTPRYLIKTRGQQVTLSCSPISGHRSVSWYQQTPGQGLQFLFEYFSETQRNKGNFPGRFSGRQFSNSRSEMNVSTLELGDSALYLCASSLQVPEVTQYFGPGTRLTVL.

The CDR3 region has the DNA TGTGCCTGGAGTGTACGGGGCGGAACGACAGATACGCAGTATTTT. This codes for CAWSVRGGTTDTQYF. The chain recombines TRBV30 with TRBJ2-3, with D perhaps given as TRBD1 or TRBD2 (5 bases each). CDR1 is GTSNPN, CDR2 SVGIG, per germline (reference sequence). This CDR3 is built from 15 residues. V dropped 0 bases and J dropped 3 bases, with 13 bases sitting between them.

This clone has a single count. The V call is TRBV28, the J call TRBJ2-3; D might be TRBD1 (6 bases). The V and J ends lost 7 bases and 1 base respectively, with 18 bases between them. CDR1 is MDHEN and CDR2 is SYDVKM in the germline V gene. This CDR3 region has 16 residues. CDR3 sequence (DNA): TGTGCCAGCATCAACACCCAGGGGTCGGGCACAGATACGCAGTATTTT. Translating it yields CASINTQGSGTDTQYF.

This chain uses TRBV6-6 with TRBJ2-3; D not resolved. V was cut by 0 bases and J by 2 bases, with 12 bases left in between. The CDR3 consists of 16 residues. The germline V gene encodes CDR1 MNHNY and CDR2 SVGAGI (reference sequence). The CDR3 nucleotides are TGTGCCAGCAGTTACTCGAACTCCCGCCTCACAGATACGCAGTATTTT. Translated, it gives CASSYSNSRLTDTQYF.

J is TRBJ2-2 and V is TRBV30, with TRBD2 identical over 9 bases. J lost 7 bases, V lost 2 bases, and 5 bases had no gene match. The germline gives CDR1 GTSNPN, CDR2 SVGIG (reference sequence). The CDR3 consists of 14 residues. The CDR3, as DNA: TGTGCCTGGAGTAAGCGGGGGGCGGACGGGGAGCTGTTTTTT. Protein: CAWSKRGADGELFF.

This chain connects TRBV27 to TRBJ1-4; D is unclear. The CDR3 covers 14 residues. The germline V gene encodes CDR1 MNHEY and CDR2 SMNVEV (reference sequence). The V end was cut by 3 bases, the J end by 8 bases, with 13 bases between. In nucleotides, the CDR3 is TGTGCCAGCAGTTTTGCAGCCCCAGACGAAAAACTGTTTTTT. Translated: CASSFAAPDEKLFF.

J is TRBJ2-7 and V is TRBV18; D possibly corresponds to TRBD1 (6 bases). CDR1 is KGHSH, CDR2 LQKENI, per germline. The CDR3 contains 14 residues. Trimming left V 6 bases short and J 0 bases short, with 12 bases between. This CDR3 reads CASSPGADSYEQYF. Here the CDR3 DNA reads TGTGCCAGCTCCCCAGGGGCAGACTCCTACGAGCAGTACTTC.

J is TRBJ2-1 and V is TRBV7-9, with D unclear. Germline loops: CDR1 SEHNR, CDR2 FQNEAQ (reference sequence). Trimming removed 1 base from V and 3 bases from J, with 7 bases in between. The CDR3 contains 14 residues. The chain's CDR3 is CASSLGSFYNEQFF. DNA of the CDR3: TGTGCCAGCAGCTTAGGCAGCTTCTACAATGAGCAGTTCTTC.

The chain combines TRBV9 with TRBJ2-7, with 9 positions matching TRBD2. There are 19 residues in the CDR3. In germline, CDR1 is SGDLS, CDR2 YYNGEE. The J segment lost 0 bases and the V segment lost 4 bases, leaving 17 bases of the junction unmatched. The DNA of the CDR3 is TGTGCCAGCAGCCCGGGTCGGCGGACTAGCGATAAGGGCTCCTACGAGCAGTACTTC. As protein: CASSPGRRTSDKGSYEQYF.

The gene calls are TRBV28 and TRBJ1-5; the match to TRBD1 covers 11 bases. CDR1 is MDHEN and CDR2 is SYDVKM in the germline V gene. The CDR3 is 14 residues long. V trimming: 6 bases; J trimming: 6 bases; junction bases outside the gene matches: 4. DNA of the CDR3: TGTGCCAGCAGGGCAGGGACAGGGGGTCAGCCCCAGCATTTT. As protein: CASRAGTGGQPQHF.

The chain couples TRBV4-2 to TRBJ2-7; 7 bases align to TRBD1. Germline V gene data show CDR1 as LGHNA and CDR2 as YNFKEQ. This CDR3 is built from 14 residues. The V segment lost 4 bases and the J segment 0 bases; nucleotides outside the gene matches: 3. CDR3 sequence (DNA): TGTGCCAGCAGCCTGGGACAGAGCTCCTACGAGCAGTACTTC. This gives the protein CASSLGQSSYEQYF.

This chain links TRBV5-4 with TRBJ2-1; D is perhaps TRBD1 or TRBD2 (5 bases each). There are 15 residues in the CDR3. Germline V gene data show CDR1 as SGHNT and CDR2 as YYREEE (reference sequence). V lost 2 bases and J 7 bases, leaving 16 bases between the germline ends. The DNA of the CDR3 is TGTGCCAGCAGCTTCCGGGACCGCGCCGGAAATGAGCAGTTCTTC. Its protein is CASSFRDRAGNEQFF.

Here the CDR3 reads CASSTDRLNTEAFF. CDR3 DNA: TGTGCCAGCAGCACGGACAGGCTGAACACTGAAGCTTTCTTT. The chain uses TRBV5-4 and TRBJ1-1; TRBD1 agrees at 7 bases. Germline V lookup: CDR1 SGHNT, CDR2 YYREEE (reference sequence). The CDR3 contains 14 residues. V lost 4 bases, J lost 0 bases, and 3 bases stayed unmatched. The variable domain in full, with the rest retrieved from reference TRBV5-4 and TRBJ1-1, is ETGVTQSPTHLIKTRGQQVTLRCSSQSGHNTVSWYQQALGQGPQFIFQYYREEENGRGNFPPRFSGLQFPNYSSELNVNALELDDSALYLCASSTDRLNTEAFFGQGTRLTVV.

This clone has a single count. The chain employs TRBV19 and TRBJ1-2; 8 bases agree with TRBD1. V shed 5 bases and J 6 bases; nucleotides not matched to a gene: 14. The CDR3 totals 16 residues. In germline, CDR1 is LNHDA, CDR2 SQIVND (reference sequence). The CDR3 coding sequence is TGTGCCAGTAGTGGACCCCAGGGGGCGGTTTCGAATGGCTACACCTTC. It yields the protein CASSGPQGAVSNGYTF.

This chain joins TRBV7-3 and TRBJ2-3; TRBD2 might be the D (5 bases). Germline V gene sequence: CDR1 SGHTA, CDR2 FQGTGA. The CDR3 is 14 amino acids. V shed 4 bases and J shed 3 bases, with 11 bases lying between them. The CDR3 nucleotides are TGTGCCAGCAGCTCCCATTCGGGAACAGATACGCAGTATTTT. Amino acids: CASSSHSGTDTQYF. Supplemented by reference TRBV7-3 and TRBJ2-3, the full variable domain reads GAGVSQTPSNKVTEKGKYVELRCDPISGHTALYWYRQSLGQGPEFLIYFQGTGAADDSGLPNDRFFAVRPEGSVSTLKIQRTERGDSAVYLCASSSHSGTDTQYFGPGTRLTVL.

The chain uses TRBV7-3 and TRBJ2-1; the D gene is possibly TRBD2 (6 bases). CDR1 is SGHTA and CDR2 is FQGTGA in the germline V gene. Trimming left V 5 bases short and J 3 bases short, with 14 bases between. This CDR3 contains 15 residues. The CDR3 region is CASSMGTSIYNEQFF. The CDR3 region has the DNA TGTGCCAGCAGCATGGGGACTTCGATCTACAATGAGCAGTTCTTC.

The CDR3 region is CASRNWDGFTDTQYF. The CDR3 nucleotides are TGTGCCAGCAGAAACTGGGACGGGTTCACAGATACGCAGTATTTT. V usage is TRBV5-4 and J usage is TRBJ2-3; D tentatively fits TRBD1 or TRBD2 (5 bases each). The CDR3 has 15 residues. Germline loops: CDR1 SGHNT, CDR2 YYREEE (reference sequence). Deletions cut 5 bases from V and 2 bases from J, with 15 bases between.

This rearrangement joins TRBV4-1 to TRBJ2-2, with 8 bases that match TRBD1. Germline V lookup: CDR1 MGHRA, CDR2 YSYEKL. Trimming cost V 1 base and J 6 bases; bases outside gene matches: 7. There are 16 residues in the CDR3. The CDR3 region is CASSQVKGRGPGELFF. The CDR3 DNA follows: TGCGCCAGCAGCCAAGTTAAGGGCAGGGGGCCCGGGGAGCTGTTTTTT.